The source of this T cell receptor (beta chain) is a study of blood T cell repertoires in COVID-19. This clone showed up just once. The Seattle patients joined while their infection was active and were tracked longitudinally afterward. The length of the CDR3 is 15 residues. CDR1 SGHRS and CDR2 YFSETQ come from the germline V gene. V was clipped by 0 bases and J by 2 bases, with 12 bases between them. This table comes from immunoSEQ multiplex PCR, and its TCRdb copy is limited to in-frame clones, with some not included. The sample has about 280,000 clones, approximately 89% seen once. The sequenced material came from peripheral blood. The TCR was taken from a young woman with COVID-19, enrolled during active disease. The V call is TRBV5-1, the J call TRBJ2-7; a possible D gene is TRBD1 (7 bases). CDR3 DNA: TGCGCCAGCAGCTTGGGGGGGGACAGTCCCTACGAGCAGTACTTC. This codes for CASSLGGDSPYEQYF.